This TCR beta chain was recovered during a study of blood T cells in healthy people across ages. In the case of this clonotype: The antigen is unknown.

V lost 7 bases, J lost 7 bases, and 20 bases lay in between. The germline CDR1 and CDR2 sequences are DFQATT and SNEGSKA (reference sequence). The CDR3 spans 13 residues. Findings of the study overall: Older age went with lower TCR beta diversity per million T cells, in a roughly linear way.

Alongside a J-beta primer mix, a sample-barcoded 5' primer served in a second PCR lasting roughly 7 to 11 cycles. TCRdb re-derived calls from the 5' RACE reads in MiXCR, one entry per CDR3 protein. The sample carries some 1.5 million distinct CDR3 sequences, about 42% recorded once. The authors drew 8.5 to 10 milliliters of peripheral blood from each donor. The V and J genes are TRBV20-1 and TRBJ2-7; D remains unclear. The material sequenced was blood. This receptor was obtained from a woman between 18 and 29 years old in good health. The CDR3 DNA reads TGCAGTGTCAGGACGCCTAATAAAATGGAGCAGTACTTC. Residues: CSVRTPNKMEQYF.